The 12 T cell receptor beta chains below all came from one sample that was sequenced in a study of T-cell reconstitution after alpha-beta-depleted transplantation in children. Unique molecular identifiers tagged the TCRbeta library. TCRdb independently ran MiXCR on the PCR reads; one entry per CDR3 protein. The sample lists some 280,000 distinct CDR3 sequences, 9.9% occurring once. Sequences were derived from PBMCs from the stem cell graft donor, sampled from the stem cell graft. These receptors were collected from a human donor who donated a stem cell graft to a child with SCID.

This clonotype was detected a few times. DNA of the CDR3: TGCGCCAGCAGCTTGGAGGCGGGGGGCGGGCAAGAGACCCAGTACTTC. It codes for CASSLEAGGGQETQYF. V gene TRBV5-1 combines with J gene TRBJ2-5; TRBD2 aligns across 8 bases. From germline, CDR1 is SGHRS and CDR2 YFSETQ. There are 16 residues in the CDR3. V lost 0 bases, J lost 2 bases, and 6 bases stayed unmatched.

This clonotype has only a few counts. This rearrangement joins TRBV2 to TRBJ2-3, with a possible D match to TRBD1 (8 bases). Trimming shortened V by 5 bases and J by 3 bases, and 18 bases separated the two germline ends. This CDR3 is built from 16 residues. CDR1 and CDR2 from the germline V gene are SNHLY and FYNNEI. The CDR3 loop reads CASSPDRGGRTDTQYF. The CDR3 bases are TGTGCCAGCAGTCCCGACAGGGGAGGGCGTACAGATACGCAGTATTTT. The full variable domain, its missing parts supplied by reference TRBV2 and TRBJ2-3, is EPEVTQTPSHQVTQMGQEVILRCVPISNHLYFYWYRQILGQKVEFLVSFYNNEISEKSEIFDDQFSVERPDGSNFTLKIRSTKLEDSAMYFCASSPDRGGRTDTQYFGPGTRLTVL.

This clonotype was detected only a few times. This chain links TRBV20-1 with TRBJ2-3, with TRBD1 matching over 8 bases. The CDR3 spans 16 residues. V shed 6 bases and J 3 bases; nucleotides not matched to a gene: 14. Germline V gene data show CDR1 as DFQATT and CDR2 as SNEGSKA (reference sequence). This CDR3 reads CSATYNRQGLTDTQYF. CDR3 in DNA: TGCAGTGCCACCTACAATAGACAGGGGCTGACAGATACGCAGTATTTT.

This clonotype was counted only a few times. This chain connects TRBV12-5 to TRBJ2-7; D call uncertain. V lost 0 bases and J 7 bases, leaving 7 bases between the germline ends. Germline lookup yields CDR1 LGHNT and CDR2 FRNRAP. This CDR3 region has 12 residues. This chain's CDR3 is CASGLVPREQYF. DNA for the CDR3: TGTGCTAGTGGTTTGGTACCCCGGGAGCAGTACTTC.

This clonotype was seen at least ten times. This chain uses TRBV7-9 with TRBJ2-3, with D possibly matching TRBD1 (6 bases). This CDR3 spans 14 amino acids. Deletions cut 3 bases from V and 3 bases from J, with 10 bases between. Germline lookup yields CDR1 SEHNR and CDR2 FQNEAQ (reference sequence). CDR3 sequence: CASSFTGSTDTQYF. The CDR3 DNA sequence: TGTGCCAGCAGCTTTACAGGGTCAACAGATACGCAGTATTTT.

This CDR3 is CASSSALAGAYNEQFF. The CDR3, as DNA: TGCGCCAGCAGCTCCGCTCTAGCGGGGGCCTACAATGAGCAGTTCTTC. V usage is TRBV5-1 and J usage is TRBJ2-1, with TRBD2 matching over 10 bases. CDR3 length: 16 amino acids. V lost 3 bases and J lost 2; bases outside the gene matches: 5. CDR1 is SGHRS and CDR2 is YFSETQ in the germline V gene.

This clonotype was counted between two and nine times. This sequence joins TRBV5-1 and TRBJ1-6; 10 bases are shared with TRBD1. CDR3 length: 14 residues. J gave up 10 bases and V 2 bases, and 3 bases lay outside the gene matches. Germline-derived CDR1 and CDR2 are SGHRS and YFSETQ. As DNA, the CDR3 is TGCGCCAGCAGCTTAGGGACAGGGGAATCACCCCTCCACTTT. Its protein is CASSLGTGESPLHF.

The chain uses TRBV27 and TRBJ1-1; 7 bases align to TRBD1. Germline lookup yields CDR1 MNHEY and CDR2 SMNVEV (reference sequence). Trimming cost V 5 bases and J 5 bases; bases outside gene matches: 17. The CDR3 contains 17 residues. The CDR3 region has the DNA TGTGCCAGCAGTCCACTGACAGGGTTGAGGCAACAAACTGAAGCTTTCTTT. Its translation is CASSPLTGLRQQTEAFF.

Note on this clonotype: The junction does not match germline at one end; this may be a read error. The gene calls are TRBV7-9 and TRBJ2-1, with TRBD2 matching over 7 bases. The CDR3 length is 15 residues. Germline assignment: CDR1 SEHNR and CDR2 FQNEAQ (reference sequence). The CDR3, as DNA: TGTTCCAGCAGCCAGGACGGGGGGAACTACAATGAGCAGTTCTTC. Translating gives CSSSQDGGNYNEQFF.

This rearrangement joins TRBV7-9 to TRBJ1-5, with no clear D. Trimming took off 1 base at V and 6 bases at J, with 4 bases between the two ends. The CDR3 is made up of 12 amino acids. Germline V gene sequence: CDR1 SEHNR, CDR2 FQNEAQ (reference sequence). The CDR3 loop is CASSLESQPQHF. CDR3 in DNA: TGTGCCAGCAGCTTAGAAAGTCAGCCCCAGCATTTT.

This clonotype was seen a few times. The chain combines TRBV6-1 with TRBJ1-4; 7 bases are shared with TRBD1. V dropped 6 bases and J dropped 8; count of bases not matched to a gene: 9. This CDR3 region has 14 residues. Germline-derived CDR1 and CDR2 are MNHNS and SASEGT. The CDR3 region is CASRRGGGYEKLFF. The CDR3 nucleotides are TGTGCCAGCAGAAGAGGAGGGGGCTACGAAAAACTGTTTTTT.

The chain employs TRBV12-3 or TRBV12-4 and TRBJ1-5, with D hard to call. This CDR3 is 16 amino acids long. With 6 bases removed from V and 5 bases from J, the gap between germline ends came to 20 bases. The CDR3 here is CASSGAVAGNDQPQHF. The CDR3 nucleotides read TGTGCCAGCAGCGGCGCTGTGGCGGGTAATGATCAGCCCCAGCATTTT.